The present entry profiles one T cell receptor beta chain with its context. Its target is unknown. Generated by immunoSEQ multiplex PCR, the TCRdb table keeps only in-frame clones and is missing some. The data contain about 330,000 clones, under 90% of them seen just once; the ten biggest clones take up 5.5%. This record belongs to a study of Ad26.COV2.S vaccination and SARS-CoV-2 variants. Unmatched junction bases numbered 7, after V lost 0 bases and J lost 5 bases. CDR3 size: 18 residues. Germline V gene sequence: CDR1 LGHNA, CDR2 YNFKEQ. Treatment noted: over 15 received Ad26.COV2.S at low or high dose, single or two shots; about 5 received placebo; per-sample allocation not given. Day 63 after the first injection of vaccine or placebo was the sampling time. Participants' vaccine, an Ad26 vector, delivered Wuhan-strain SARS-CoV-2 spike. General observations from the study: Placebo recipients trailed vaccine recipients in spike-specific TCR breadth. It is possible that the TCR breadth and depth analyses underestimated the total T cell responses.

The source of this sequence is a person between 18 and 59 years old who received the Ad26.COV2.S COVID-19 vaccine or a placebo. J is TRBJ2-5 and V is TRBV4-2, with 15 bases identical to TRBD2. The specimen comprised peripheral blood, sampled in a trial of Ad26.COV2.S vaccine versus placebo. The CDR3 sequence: CASSQDGLAGGPSETQYF. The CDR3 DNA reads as TGTGCCAGCAGCCAAGACGGACTAGCGGGAGGGCCTTCGGAGACCCAGTACTTC.